This passage covers 7 T cell receptor beta chains from one sample sequenced in a study of Graves' ophthalmopathy and Graves' hyperthyroidism. Amplification from RNA transcripts yielded the TCR beta CDR3 regions. Investigators did first-round RT-PCR with HTBI primers, then second-round multiplex PCR. A single record per CDR3 protein comes from TCRdb applying MiXCR to the multiplex PCR reads. The sample yields some 1.1 million distinct CDR3 sequences, about two fifths seen once. Specimen: peripheral blood or thyroid tissue (not recorded which). These receptors were obtained from an adult man with Graves' hyperthyroidism.

Concerning this clonotype itself: A much more abundant neighbour one base away suggests this may be a read error. A read error is likely, as this CDR3 ends without the conserved phenylalanine or tryptophan. V usage is TRBV20-1 and J usage is TRBJ1-6, with TRBD1 as a possible D gene (5 bases). Trimming left V 6 bases short and J 1 base short, with 10 bases between. The V gene's germline CDR1 is DFQATT and CDR2 SNEGSKA (reference sequence). The CDR3 sequence is 14 residues long. CDR3 DNA sequence: TGCAGTGCCAGGCCAGGGTCCTATAATTCACCCCTCCACCTT. This codes for CSARPGSYNSPLHL.

This clonotype was found a few times. One junction end does not reproduce the germline sequence, and a read error may be involved. The chain joins TRBV5-1 to TRBJ2-5; D not certain. This CDR3 comprises 16 residues. The germline V gene encodes CDR1 SGHRS and CDR2 YFSETQ. CDR3 in DNA: TGTGCCAGCAGTTTAGCAGATTTGTGGGACCAAGAGACCCAGTACTTC. Its translation is CASSLADLWDQETQYF. The entire variable domain, with the rest obtained from reference TRBV5-1 and TRBJ2-5, is as follows: KAGVTQTPRYLIKTRGQQVTLSCSPISGHRSVSWYQQTPGQGLQFLFEYFSETQRNKGNFPGRFSGRQFSNSRSEMNVSTLELGDSALYLCASSLADLWDQETQYFGPGTRLLVL.

Of note for this clonotype: A much larger clonotype is one base distant, so this may be a read error. The rearrangement links TRBV7-2 to TRBJ2-7; 8 bases are shared with TRBD1. From germline, CDR1 is SGHTA and CDR2 FQGNSA. CDR3 length: 15 amino acids. This CDR3 is CASNLATGVSYEQYF. Here the CDR3 DNA reads TGTGCCAGCAACTTAGCGACAGGGGTCTCCTACGAGCAGTACTTC.

This rearrangement joins TRBV19 to TRBJ1-4, with 9 bases that match TRBD1. J was trimmed by 6 bases and V by 4 bases; bases with no gene match: 3. The CDR3 loop spans 14 amino acids. From germline, CDR1 is LNHDA and CDR2 SQIVND (reference sequence). The CDR3 DNA reads as TGTGCCAGTAGTACTCGGACAGGGGATGAAAAACTGTTTTTT. This gives the protein CASSTRTGDEKLFF.

There are many counts of this clonotype. The chain is built from TRBV15 and TRBJ2-7; 7 nucleotides match TRBD2. V lost 0 bases and J lost 0; bases outside the gene matches: 8. The CDR3 has 17 residues. Germline V lookup: CDR1 LNHNV, CDR2 YYDKDF (reference sequence). The CDR3 here is CATSRDGPSGTSYEQYF. CDR3 coding DNA: TGTGCCACCAGCAGAGACGGACCTAGCGGCACCTCCTACGAGCAGTACTTC.

This clonotype has at least ten counts. The chain is built from TRBV7-9 and TRBJ1-1; tentative D call: TRBD1 (6 bases). There are 13 residues in the CDR3. Germline V gene data show CDR1 as SEHNR and CDR2 as FQNEAQ (reference sequence). V gave up 5 bases and J gave up 6 bases, with 13 bases separating them. The CDR3 loop reads CASSPRGAPEAFF. The CDR3 region has the DNA TGTGCCAGCAGCCCCCGGGGGGCCCCTGAAGCTTTCTTT.

This chain connects TRBV7-2 to TRBJ1-1, with TRBD1 matching over 7 bases. The CDR3 contains 13 residues. V was pared by 3 bases and J by 7 bases, with 5 bases of the junction left unmatched. Germline CDR1 is SGHTA and CDR2 is FQGNSA. CDR3 region: CASSFAGGGEAFF. The CDR3 nucleotides read TGTGCCAGCAGCTTTGCAGGGGGGGGTGAAGCTTTCTTT.